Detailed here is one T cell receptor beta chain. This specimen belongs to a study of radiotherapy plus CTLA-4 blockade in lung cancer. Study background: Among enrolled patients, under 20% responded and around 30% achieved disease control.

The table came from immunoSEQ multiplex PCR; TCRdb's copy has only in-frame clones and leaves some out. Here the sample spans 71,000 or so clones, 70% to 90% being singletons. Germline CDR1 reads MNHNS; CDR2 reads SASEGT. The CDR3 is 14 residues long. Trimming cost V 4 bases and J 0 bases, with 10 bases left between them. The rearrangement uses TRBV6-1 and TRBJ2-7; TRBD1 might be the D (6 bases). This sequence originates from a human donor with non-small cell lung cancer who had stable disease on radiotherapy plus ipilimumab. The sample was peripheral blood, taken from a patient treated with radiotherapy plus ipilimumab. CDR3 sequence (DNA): TGTGCCAGCAGTGCAGGGGAACGCTCCTACGAGCAGTACTTC. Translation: CASSAGERSYEQYF.